What follows are 6 T cell receptor beta chains derived from one specimen sequenced in a study of blood T cell repertoires in COVID-19. Profiled with immunoSEQ multiplex PCR; TCRdb holds only in-frame clones, not every one. This sample has about 120,000 clones, with over 75% found just once. The sample consisted of peripheral blood. Receptors were obtained from a man aged 55 to 70 with acute or convalescent COVID-19.

This clone was seen only once. The rearrangement links TRBV27 to TRBJ2-5, with a possible D match to TRBD2 (5 bases). The CDR3 has 14 residues. In germline, CDR1 is MNHEY, CDR2 SMNVEV (reference sequence). Trimming removed 2 bases from V and 1 base from J, with 8 bases in between. The CDR3 sequence: CASSLQRSQETQYF. The CDR3 coding sequence is TGTGCCAGCAGTTTACAGCGGAGCCAAGAGACCCAGTACTTC.

This chain joins TRBV7-2 and TRBJ2-7; 7 positions match TRBD2. Unmatched junction bases numbered 2, after V lost 4 bases and J lost 2 bases. The CDR3 is 13 amino acids. The germline V gene encodes CDR1 SGHTA and CDR2 FQGNSA. The CDR3 sequence is CASSSGLAYEQYF. CDR3 in DNA: TGTGCCAGCAGCTCAGGACTAGCCTACGAGCAGTACTTC.

The chain has TRBV15 and TRBJ2-7; TRBD1 matches at 8 bases. The CDR3 has 12 residues. Germline V gene data show CDR1 as LNHNV and CDR2 as YYDKDF (reference sequence). V gave up 4 bases and J gave up 6 bases; unmatched junction bases: 2. The CDR3 reads CATSIGQGEQYF. As DNA, the CDR3 is TGTGCCACCAGCATAGGACAGGGCGAGCAGTACTTC.

The gene calls are TRBV7-9 and TRBJ1-2; D is ambiguous. This CDR3 contains 12 residues. V lost 1 base and J 4 bases, leaving 4 bases between the germline ends. Germline CDR1 SEHNR, CDR2 FQNEAQ (reference sequence). The CDR3, as DNA: TGTGCCAGCAGCTTAGAGCTCTATGGCTACACCTTC. Protein: CASSLELYGYTF.

This clone showed up just a few times. The rearrangement uses TRBV7-2 and TRBJ1-4; 8 positions match TRBD1. With 3 bases clipped from V and 5 bases from J, the junction kept 2 bases outside the gene matches. The CDR3 is 14 residues long. The germline V gene encodes CDR1 SGHTA and CDR2 FQGNSA. CDR3 nucleotides: TGTGCCAGCAGCTTCAGGGGGCAGAATGAAAAACTGTTTTTT. It is translated as CASSFRGQNEKLFF.

CDR3 nucleotide sequence: TGTGCCAGCTCACCACCGAGCGGTGTTTACGAGCAGTACTTC. It yields the protein CASSPPSGVYEQYF. This sequence joins TRBV18 and TRBJ2-7, with a weak D call TRBD2 (5 bases). Trimming took off 0 bases at V and 4 bases at J, with 10 bases between the two ends. This CDR3 has 14 amino acids. The germline V gene encodes CDR1 KGHSH and CDR2 LQKENI.